These 24 T cell receptor beta chains came from one sample sequenced in a study of T cells in Graves' hyperthyroidism and ophthalmopathy (dated by TCRdb to about 2019). Library preparation employed multiplex PCR. TCRdb names Illumina HiSeq 2000 as the instrument used. The TCR beta CDR3 regions were amplified from RNA transcripts. The first round of RT-PCR for the TCR CDR3 was performed with the HTBI primer set and the Qiagen OneStep RT-PCR kit. TCRdb took the public reads, trimmed them with fastp at Q25, ran MiXCR for clone calling and kept in-frame beta chains. Rows with one shared CDR3 protein collapse into an entry with the most common genes and DNA. This sample has 560,000 or so distinct CDR3 sequences in its table, and 46% of those were observed once. The leading ten clones occupy roughly 8.2% of the sample. The specimen was peripheral blood or thyroid tissue (not recorded which). The receptors shown here come from a woman under 30 with Graves' hyperthyroidism. Donor details come from another sample of the same person, matched by shared clones.

The chain recombines TRBV19 with TRBJ2-5, with no clear D. In germline, CDR1 is LNHDA, CDR2 SQIVND (reference sequence). The ends were cut back, 5 bases at V and 5 bases at J, with 6 bases in the middle. The CDR3 contains 11 residues. The CDR3 DNA sequence: TGTGCCAGTAGTGCAGCGGAGACCCAGTACTTC. Translating it yields CASSAAETQYF.

This clonotype was seen repeatedly, ten times or more. The chain combines TRBV24-1 with TRBJ2-2, with TRBD1 identical over 9 bases. CDR1 is KGHDR and CDR2 is SFDVKD in the germline V gene. The CDR3 totals 16 residues. The trim removed 4 bases at V and 1 base at J, leaving 3 bases unmatched. The CDR3 region has the DNA TGTGCCACCAGTGACGCGGGACAGGGGAACACCGGGGAGCTGTTTTTT. Translated, it gives CATSDAGQGNTGELFF.

For this clonotype: The junction and the germline gene differ at one end; a read error may be behind it. This sequence joins TRBV24-1 and TRBJ2-2; D gene unclear. The CDR3 length is 11 residues. Germline V gene data show CDR1 as KGHDR and CDR2 as SFDVKD. The CDR3 DNA reads as TGTGCCACCAGTGATTCCCCCGGGCTGCTTTTT. It translates to CATSDSPGLLF.

This clonotype was counted between two and nine times. The chain recombines TRBV7-2 with TRBJ1-1; a weak D match, TRBD1 (5 bases). The V gene's germline CDR1 is SGHTA and CDR2 FQGNSA. Trimming cost V 5 bases and J 6 bases, with 19 bases left between them. The CDR3 has 15 amino acids. Here the CDR3 reads CASSPGDVWYAEAFF. For the CDR3, the DNA is TGTGCCAGCAGCCCCGGGGACGTTTGGTACGCTGAAGCTTTCTTT.

This clonotype was counted many times. The V and J genes are TRBV19 and TRBJ2-5; 7 bases agree with TRBD2. The V and J ends lost 9 bases and 1 base, in that order; junction bases with no gene match: 8. From germline, CDR1 is LNHDA and CDR2 SQIVND (reference sequence). The length of the CDR3 is 14 residues. The DNA for the CDR3 is TGTGCCAGCGGAGCGGGATCGCGCCAAGAGACCCAGTACTTC. Its protein product is CASGAGSRQETQYF.

This chain links TRBV2 with TRBJ1-1; D possibly corresponds to TRBD1 (5 bases). Germline CDR1 reads SNHLY; CDR2 reads FYNNEI. This CDR3 comprises 13 residues. CDR3 in amino acids: CALGQSRSREAFF. The CDR3 DNA follows: TGTGCTCTCGGACAATCCCGGTCCCGTGAAGCTTTCTTT.

This sequence joins TRBV15 and TRBJ2-7; 10 bases align to TRBD2. The CDR3 contains 19 residues. The germline V gene encodes CDR1 LNHNV and CDR2 YYDKDF (reference sequence). With 4 bases clipped from V and 5 bases from J, the junction kept 20 bases outside the gene matches. In DNA, the CDR3 is TGTGCCACCAGCACCCAAGGCCGGCTAGCGGGAGTAGGTCCCCACGAGCAGTACTTC. Protein product: CATSTQGRLAGVGPHEQYF.

The chain joins TRBV7-6 to TRBJ2-5; D perhaps matches TRBD2 (6 bases). Germline assignment: CDR1 SGHVS and CDR2 FNYEAQ. V dropped 1 base and J dropped 3 bases, with 15 bases sitting between them. The CDR3 is 16 amino acids. CDR3 protein: CASSLGGGGSEETQYF. For the CDR3, the DNA is TGTGCCAGCAGCTTAGGGGGAGGAGGCAGCGAAGAGACCCAGTACTTC.

This clonotype was detected many times. The V gene is TRBV29-1, the J gene TRBJ1-2; no reliable D call. The CDR3 sequence is 14 residues long. The germline V and J ends were trimmed by 4 bases and 0 bases, with 12 bases remaining between them. Germline CDR1 and CDR2: SQVTM and ANQGSEA. The CDR3 is CSVGVGMTNYGYTF. The CDR3 coding sequence is TGCAGCGTTGGAGTCGGTATGACTAACTATGGCTACACCTTC.

For the CDR3, the DNA is TGTGCCAGCAGTTTTGGACAGCTGGGTTCCGGGGAGCTGTTTTTT. Its translation: CASSFGQLGSGELFF. The genes are TRBV12-3 or TRBV12-4 and TRBJ2-2; D possibly corresponds to TRBD1 (6 bases). The CDR3 runs to 15 residues. Between the trimmed V and J ends, which lost 3 bases and 6 bases, there was a span of 14 bases.

CDR3 residues: CASSFGPQNTEAFF. DNA for the CDR3: TGTGCCAGCAGCTTCGGGCCCCAGAACACTGAAGCTTTCTTT. This chain joins TRBV11-1 and TRBJ1-1; D is uncertain. Germline CDR1 SGHAT, CDR2 FQDESV (reference sequence). V lost 3 bases and J lost 1, with 9 bases in between. The length of the CDR3 is 14 residues.

This clonotype was seen more than once but under ten times. The chain combines TRBV7-9 with TRBJ1-1, with unresolved D. CDR3 length: 12 residues. Germline-derived CDR1 and CDR2 are SEHNR and FQNEAQ (reference sequence). Trimming left V 5 bases short and J 6 bases short, with 10 bases between. As DNA, the CDR3 is TGTGCCAGCAGCCCGATCGCGGCTGAAGCTTTCTTT. Residues: CASSPIAAEAFF.

The chain joins TRBV7-2 to TRBJ2-5, with D maybe TRBD1 (5 bases). The CDR3 consists of 15 residues. The germline CDR1 and CDR2 sequences are SGHTA and FQGNSA. Between the trimmed V and J ends, which lost 5 bases and 4 bases, there was a span of 17 bases. The DNA of the CDR3 is TGTGCCAGCAGCGTTGGGGCCCTGGGCGGAGAGACCCAGTACTTC. Translated, it gives CASSVGALGGETQYF.

V is TRBV7-4 and J is TRBJ2-2; TRBD2 aligns across 7 bases. CDR1 SGHVT and CDR2 SQSDAQ come from the germline V gene. The V segment lost 6 bases and the J segment 4 bases; nucleotides outside the gene matches: 5. This CDR3 spans 14 amino acids. The CDR3 region has the DNA TGTGCCAGCAGATGGGGGGGAGGCACCGGGGAGCTGTTTTTT. This sequence encodes CASRWGGGTGELFF.

Ten or more counts support this clonotype. The rearrangement links TRBV4-1 to TRBJ2-5; possibly TRBD1 for D (5 bases). The CDR3 has 12 residues. Germline lookup yields CDR1 MGHRA and CDR2 YSYEKL. With 0 bases removed from V and 8 bases from J, the gap between germline ends came to 7 bases. In DNA form, the CDR3 reads TGCGCCAGCAGCCAAGATAGGGGAACCCAGTACTTC. Protein product: CASSQDRGTQYF.

V is TRBV7-6 and J is TRBJ2-6; 7 bases are a match to TRBD2. Germline trimming cut 0 bases from V and 4 bases from J; bases unmatched to any gene: 6. This CDR3 is 17 amino acids long. Germline CDR1 reads SGHVS; CDR2 reads FNYEAQ. The CDR3 DNA reads as TGTGCCAGCAGCTTAGCGGGGCTAGCGGCAGGGGCCAACGTCCTGACTTTC. Translation: CASSLAGLAAGANVLTF.

This clonotype was picked up many times. The V call is TRBV15, the J call TRBJ2-5, with D tentatively TRBD1 (6 bases). Germline values: CDR1 LNHNV, CDR2 YYDKDF (reference sequence). This CDR3 has 15 residues. Trimming pared 0 bases from V and 2 bases from J, leaving 10 bases between. CDR3 DNA sequence: TGTGCCACCAGCAGAGACAGGGGCACACAAGAGACCCAGTACTTC. This gives the protein CATSRDRGTQETQYF.

With regard to this clonotype: Being one base from a much bigger clone, this may be a read error. The chain combines TRBV7-1 with TRBJ1-2; D not certain. TRBV7-1 is known as an ORF, though its function is uncertain. Trimming cost V 3 bases and J 2 bases, with 13 bases left between them. The CDR3 loop spans 15 amino acids. This CDR3 is CASSSTSGSNYGYTF. In DNA form, the CDR3 reads TGTGCCAGCAGCTCCACGTCTGGGTCCAACTATGGCTACACCTTC.

V is TRBV2 and J is TRBJ1-5; D gene unclear. The CDR3 contains 15 residues. Deletions cut 5 bases from V and 1 base from J, with 12 bases between. Germline CDR1 reads SNHLY; CDR2 reads FYNNEI. CDR3 DNA: TGTGCCAGCAGTTTCGGTGAAGGGAGCAATCAGCCCCAGCATTTT. It codes for CASSFGEGSNQPQHF.

With regard to this clonotype: A junction end diverges from the germline sequence, so it may reflect a read error. The chain is built from TRBV6-1 and TRBJ2-6; D is ambiguous. Per germline, CDR1 MNHNS and CDR2 SASEGT. CDR3 length equals 17 residues. CDR3: CTSSEVVKRTGANVLTF. CDR3 nucleotides: TGTACCAGCAGTGAAGTAGTAAAGCGCACCGGGGCCAACGTCCTGACTTTC.

There are many counts of this clonotype. The chain carries TRBV29-1 and TRBJ1-2; unclear D gene. Germline CDR1 is SQVTM and CDR2 is ANQGSEA. Trimming took 1 base from V and 4 from J, leaving 10 bases between them. This CDR3 is built from 13 residues. The CDR3 here is CSVEVGVGYGYTF. The CDR3 DNA reads as TGCAGCGTTGAAGTAGGTGTCGGCTATGGCTACACCTTC.

On this clonotype: The CDR3 does not end in the conserved phenylalanine or tryptophan, so this is likely a read error. The V gene is TRBV6-5, the J gene TRBJ2-5; 9 nucleotides align to TRBD2. The CDR3 covers 13 residues. Germline lookup yields CDR1 MNHEY and CDR2 SVGAGI. After removal of 6 bases from V and 3 bases from J, the junction contained 2 bases not matched to a gene. The CDR3 is CASRASGEETQYS. The DNA for the CDR3 is TGTGCCAGCAGGGCTAGCGGGGAAGAGACCCAGTACTCC.

This clonotype appeared many times. The chain couples TRBV29-1 to TRBJ1-2, with TRBD1 matching over 7 bases. The CDR3 runs to 18 residues. The germline V gene has CDR1 SQVTM and CDR2 ANQGSEA. J lost 8 bases, V lost 1 base, and 22 bases had no gene match. This chain's CDR3 is CSVEGSNRQGNKVDGYTF. The CDR3, as DNA: TGCAGCGTTGAAGGCTCAAACCGACAGGGTAATAAGGTCGACGGCTACACCTTC.

This clonotype has at least ten counts. The V call is TRBV15, the J call TRBJ1-6; D gene unclear. This CDR3 has 15 amino acids. The V end was cut by 0 bases, the J end by 4 bases, with 7 bases between. In germline, CDR1 is LNHNV, CDR2 YYDKDF (reference sequence). The CDR3: CATSRDSGYNSPLHF. The CDR3 DNA sequence: TGTGCCACCAGCAGAGATTCCGGGTATAATTCACCCCTCCACTTT.